A selection of T cell receptor beta chains follows, all from one sample in a study of cytomegalovirus exposure and HLA in healthy donors. Sequencing used immunoSEQ multiplex PCR; TCRdb keeps in-frame clones, though not all of them. The sample has about 130,000 clones; 60% to 85% are singletons. The specimen was PBMCs. These receptors originate from a woman in her thirties or forties in good health and CMV-seronegative. Each CDR3 is given with its conserved first and last residue. Fields, in order: V gene, J gene, D gene, clone size, CDR3 protein, CDR3 DNA. A D gene is named only where the DNA matches it firmly. Clone size is given for some rows only: seen once, a few or many times, or a class if the clone is expanded.

>TRBV13|TRBJ1-1|TRBD1|few
CASSPTGDRAFVDTEAFF
TGTGCCAGCAGCCCCACGGGGGACAGAGCTTTCGTGGACACTGAAGCTTTCTTT
>TRBV6-1|TRBJ2-5|NA|NA
CASKGQRPQETQYF
TGTGCCAGCAAAGGACAGAGGCCTCAAGAGACCCAGTACTTC
>TRBV11-2|TRBJ1-6|NA|NA
CASSLGDKFSSPLHF
TGTGCCAGCAGCTTAGGGGACAAGTTTTCTTCACCCCTCCACTTT
>TRBV30|TRBJ2-4|TRBD2|NA
CAWGGERDIQYF
TGTGCCTGGGGGGGGGAAAGGGACATTCAGTACTTC
>TRBV29-1|TRBJ1-2|TRBD1|NA
CSVRDSIYGYTF
TGCAGCGTTAGGGACAGCATCTATGGCTACACCTTC
>TRBV28|TRBJ2-7|TRBD1|NA
CASSHMVGQGYEQYF
TGTGCCAGCAGTCATATGGTCGGACAGGGCTACGAGCAGTACTTC
>TRBV5-1|TRBJ2-1|NA|NA
CASSLGGGSVNEQFF
TGCGCCAGCAGCTTAGGGGGTGGGAGCGTGAATGAGCAGTTCTTC
>TRBV10-3|TRBJ1-6|NA|NA
CAISEEGAYNSPLHF
TGTGCCATCAGTGAAGAGGGGGCCTATAATTCACCCCTCCACTTT
>TRBV5-6|TRBJ2-7|TRBD2|NA
CASSFWRENCEQYF
TGTGCCAGCAGCTTCTGGCGGGAGAATTGCGAGCAGTACTTC
>TRBV7-3|TRBJ2-2|TRBD2|NA
CASSYLAGGMTGELFF
TGTGCCAGCAGTTATTTAGCGGGGGGTATGACCGGGGAGCTGTTTTTT
>TRBV30|TRBJ1-2|TRBD1|NA
CAWSFTGGNGYTF
TGTGCCTGGAGTTTCACAGGGGGAAATGGCTACACCTTC
>TRBV28|TRBJ2-2|TRBD1|NA
CASRRGWETGELFF
TGTGCCAGCCGCAGGGGGTGGGAAACCGGGGAGCTGTTTTTT
>TRBV27|TRBJ1-5|NA|NA
CASSLSPGRYSNQPQHF
TGTGCCAGCAGTTTATCCCCAGGCAGGTATAGCAATCAGCCCCAGCATTTT
>TRBV7-2|TRBJ2-1|TRBD2|NA
CASSFTGTSGGREQFF
TGTGCCAGCAGCTTTACCGGGACTAGCGGGGGCAGGGAGCAGTTCTTC
>TRBV5-6|TRBJ2-1|TRBD2|NA
CASSLDSFSGGTWNEQFF
TGTGCCAGCAGCTTGGATAGCTTTAGCGGGGGGACTTGGAATGAGCAGTTCTTC
>TRBV5-6|TRBJ2-6|TRBD1|few
CASSLAGQPLGPGANVLTF
TGTGCCAGCAGCTTGGCGGGACAGCCTTTGGGACCTGGGGCCAACGTCCTGACTTTC
>TRBV28|TRBJ1-2|TRBD1|NA
CASRVTGLIYGYTF
TGTGCCAGCAGGGTGACAGGGCTGATCTATGGCTACACCTTC
>TRBV27|TRBJ2-5|TRBD2|NA
CASRTSGGVLQETQYF
TGTGCCAGCCGGACTAGCGGGGGGGTCCTCCAAGAGACCCAGTACTTC
>TRBV6-1|TRBJ2-1|NA|NA
CASSETGYEQFF
TGTGCCAGCAGCGAGACAGGCTATGAGCAGTTCTTC
>TRBV5-1|TRBJ2-5|TRBD2|few
CASSLAGRGARPETQYF
TGCGCCAGCAGCTTGGCGGGGCGGGGGGCCCGGCCCGAGACCCAGTACTTC
>TRBV25-1|TRBJ2-1|NA|NA
CASSLYYEQFF
TGTGCCAGCAGTCTCTACTATGAGCAGTTCTTC
>TRBV2|TRBJ1-1|NA|NA
CASRARTEFTEAFF
TGTGCCAGCAGAGCTCGAACAGAGTTCACTGAAGCTTTCTTT
>TRBV27|TRBJ1-2|NA|once
CASSPIVLGDPYGYTF
TGTGCCAGCAGTCCCATTGTCTTGGGAGACCCGTATGGCTACACCTTC
>TRBV18|TRBJ2-3|TRBD2|NA
CASSPLGSGGADTQYF
TGTGCCAGCTCACCTTTAGGTAGCGGGGGTGCAGATACGCAGTATTTT
>TRBV10-1|TRBJ2-5|TRBD2|NA
CASSSGTSGRETQYF
TGCGCCAGCAGTTCCGGGACTAGCGGGAGAGAGACCCAGTACTTC
>TRBV5-4|TRBJ1-4|NA|NA
CASSLTGWARNEKLFF
TGTGCCAGCAGCCTGACGGGATGGGCCCGAAATGAAAAACTGTTTTTT
>TRBV7-9|TRBJ2-1|NA|many
CASSLAFSSYNEQFF
TGTGCCAGCAGCTTAGCGTTCAGCTCCTACAATGAGCAGTTCTTC
>TRBV13|TRBJ1-2|TRBD1|NA
CASSATGVGGYTF
TGTGCCAGCAGCGCGACAGGGGTTGGCGGCTACACCTTC
>TRBV27|TRBJ2-7|TRBD1|NA
CASSSRTGRYYEQYF
TGTGCCAGCAGTTCCAGGACAGGGAGGTATTACGAGCAGTACTTC
>TRBV28|TRBJ1-1|TRBD1|once
CASSDGQGEDTEAFF
TGTGCCAGCAGTGACGGACAGGGGGAGGACACTGAAGCTTTCTTT
>TRBV7-2|TRBJ2-5|TRBD2|NA
CASSSGAGTSGEAQYF
TGTGCCAGCAGCTCGGGGGCTGGGACTAGCGGGGAGGCCCAGTACTTC
>TRBV7-8|TRBJ1-5|NA|few
CASSLASSYSNQPQHF
TGTGCCAGCAGCTTAGCGTCGAGTTATAGCAATCAGCCCCAGCATTTT
>TRBV28|TRBJ2-1|NA|NA
CASSRGAGMDYNEQFF
TGTGCCAGCAGTCGGGGGGCGGGAATGGACTACAATGAGCAGTTCTTC
>TRBV10-1|TRBJ2-5|TRBD2|NA
CASSESTRGGQYF
TGCGCCAGCAGTGAGTCGACTCGCGGGGGCCAGTACTTC
>TRBV28|TRBJ1-1|NA|NA
CASSFSVSQAFF
TGTGCCAGCAGTTTTTCGGTATCCCAAGCTTTCTTT
>TRBV7-9|TRBJ2-7|NA|NA
CASSPNSGPTYEQYF
TGTGCCAGCAGCCCCAACAGCGGCCCTACCTACGAGCAGTACTTC
>TRBV27|TRBJ2-1|NA|NA
CASSFKTVHEQFF
TGTGCCAGCAGTTTTAAGACAGTCCATGAGCAGTTCTTC
>TRBV19|TRBJ2-1|NA|few
CASSIGLYNEQFF
TGTGCCAGTAGTATAGGGCTCTACAATGAGCAGTTCTTC
>TRBV5-1|TRBJ2-2|TRBD1|NA
CASSLGTGGSGELFF
TGCGCCAGCAGCTTGGGGACAGGGGGCTCCGGGGAGCTGTTTTTT
>TRBV28|TRBJ2-7|TRBD2|NA
CASTSGGSYEQYF
TGTGCCAGTACTAGCGGGGGCTCCTACGAGCAGTACTTC
>TRBV6-1|TRBJ2-3|TRBD2|NA
CASSVTGGFGADTQYF
TGTGCCAGCAGTGTTACCGGGGGGTTCGGTGCAGATACGCAGTATTTT
>TRBV9|TRBJ1-4|NA|NA
CASSGQKGGIGKLFF
TGTGCCAGCAGCGGCCAAAAAGGGGGTATCGGAAAACTGTTTTTT
>TRBV12-5|TRBJ1-2|NA|NA
CASAPDSYPYGYTF
TGTGCTAGTGCCCCGGACAGTTACCCTTATGGCTACACCTTC
>TRBV5-4|TRBJ2-3|TRBD2|NA
CASSRGGALGTDTQYF
TGTGCCAGCAGCCGCGGGGGGGCCTTAGGCACAGATACGCAGTATTTT
>TRBV28|TRBJ2-5|TRBD1|NA
CASHPEQGSKETQYF
TGTGCCAGCCACCCTGAACAGGGGTCAAAAGAGACCCAGTACTTC
>TRBV9|TRBJ2-7|TRBD1|NA
CASSARTDRGEQYF
TGTGCCAGCAGCGCCCGCACCGACAGGGGCGAGCAGTACTTC
>TRBV14|TRBJ1-4|TRBD1|NA
CASSKQGARSSWFF
TGTGCCAGCAGTAAACAGGGGGCGCGCTCCAGTTGGTTTTTT
>TRBV6-1|TRBJ2-1|TRBD2|NA
CASSESSGRYNEQFF
TGTGCCAGCAGTGAATCCAGCGGGAGATACAATGAGCAGTTCTTC
>TRBV27|TRBJ2-7|NA|NA
CASSGTGGWSYEQYF
TGTGCCAGCAGTGGTACCGGGGGTTGGTCCTACGAGCAGTACTTC
>TRBV19|TRBJ2-7|NA|NA
CASSIGGDSSYEQYF
TGTGCCAGTAGTATAGGCGGAGACAGCTCCTACGAGCAGTACTTC
>TRBV4-1|TRBJ2-7|NA|NA
CASSHRWDLPPYEQYF
TGCGCCAGCAGCCACAGGTGGGACTTACCGCCCTACGAGCAGTACTTC